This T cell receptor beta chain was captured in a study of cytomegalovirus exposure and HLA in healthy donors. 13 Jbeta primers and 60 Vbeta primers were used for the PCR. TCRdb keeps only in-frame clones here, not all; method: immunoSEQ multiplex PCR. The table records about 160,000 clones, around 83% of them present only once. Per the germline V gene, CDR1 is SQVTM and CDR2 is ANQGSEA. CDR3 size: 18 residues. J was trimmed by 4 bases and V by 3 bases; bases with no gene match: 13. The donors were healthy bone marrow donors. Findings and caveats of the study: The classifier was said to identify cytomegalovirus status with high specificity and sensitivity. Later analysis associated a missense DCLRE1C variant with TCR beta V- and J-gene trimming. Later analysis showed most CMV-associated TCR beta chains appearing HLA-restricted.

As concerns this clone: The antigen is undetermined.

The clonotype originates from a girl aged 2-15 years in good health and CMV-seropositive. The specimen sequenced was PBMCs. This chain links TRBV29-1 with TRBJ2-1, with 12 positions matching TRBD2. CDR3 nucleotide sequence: TGCAGCGTTGATAGGTGGCTAGCGGGAGGGGGGGGTTACAATGAGCAGTTCTTC. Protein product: CSVDRWLAGGGGYNEQFF.